The clone carrying this TCR beta chain was seen more than once but under ten times. The data derive from a study of regulatory T cells in long-lasting Graves disease. Time point here: newly diagnosed GD, antithyroid drugs for less than 3 months. Researchers made the TCR library from RNA that was extracted from PBMCs. Construction of the TCR beta libraries employed iRepertoire HTBI primers in conjunction with Arm-PCR of CDR3 regions. From the multiplex PCR reads, TCRdb called clonotypes with MiXCR, one entry per CDR3 protein. The top ten hold around 14% of the sample, which has under 300,000 distinct CDR3 sequences, roughly a fifth seen once. The germline V gene has CDR1 KGHSH and CDR2 LQKENI. This CDR3 contains 15 residues. Trimming removed 8 bases from V and 0 bases from J, with 13 bases in between.

The source was peripheral blood mononuclear cells (PBMCs), collected at new diagnosis, from a patient treated with antithyroid drugs. The origin of this receptor is a female donor with Graves disease. The chain recombines TRBV18 with TRBJ2-2; D is possibly TRBD1 (6 bases). CDR3 sequence (DNA): TGTGCCAGCCGACATGGGACAACGAACACCGGGGAGCTGTTTTTT. Translated: CASRHGTTNTGELFF.